These 24 T cell receptor beta chains were sequenced from one sample in a study of spatial heterogeneity in lung cancer. Time point described: sample taken at primary tumor resection. From tumor, nontumor lung or frozen PBMC, whole RNA was taken unsorted for sequencing. TCRdb reprocessed the 5' RACE reads with MiXCR, giving one entry per CDR3 protein. The sample records 65,000 to 85,000 distinct CDR3 sequences, about a fifth being singletons. The specimen was PBMCs, collected at surgery. These TCRs come from a male donor with early-stage non-small cell lung cancer.

The V and J genes are TRBV7-9 and TRBJ2-1; D gene ambiguous. The germline V gene has CDR1 SEHNR and CDR2 FQNEAQ (reference sequence). This CDR3 is 13 amino acids long. V dropped 3 bases and J dropped 3 bases, with 6 bases sitting between them. CDR3 residues: CASSLEVYNEQFF. The CDR3 coding sequence is TGTGCCAGCAGCTTGGAAGTCTACAATGAGCAGTTCTTC.

This clonotype showed up just once. The chain is built from TRBV20-1 and TRBJ1-1, with D perhaps TRBD1 (5 bases). The V and J ends lost 3 bases and 4 bases respectively, with 15 bases between them. The CDR3 is made up of 14 amino acids. The germline CDR1 and CDR2 sequences are DFQATT and SNEGSKA (reference sequence). The CDR3 spells CSARREGLGTEAFF. The CDR3 DNA sequence: TGCAGTGCTAGGAGGGAGGGGTTAGGCACTGAAGCTTTCTTT.

The chain is built from TRBV6-6 and TRBJ2-5; D is undetermined. The V end was cut by 2 bases, the J end by 0 bases, with 10 bases between. Germline CDR1 and CDR2: MNHNY and SVGAGI (reference sequence). The CDR3 extends over 15 amino acids. The CDR3 loop is CASSYGTTYQETQYF. CDR3 in DNA: TGTGCCAGCAGTTACGGAACCACGTACCAAGAGACCCAGTACTTC.

This clonotype was picked up a small number of times. This sequence joins TRBV7-3 and TRBJ1-1, with a weak D call TRBD1 (6 bases). The germline V gene has CDR1 SGHTA and CDR2 FQGTGA. Trimming removed 5 bases from V and 0 bases from J, with 16 bases in between. CDR3 length: 16 residues. The CDR3 protein is CASSPQGLVVNTEAFF. DNA for the CDR3: TGTGCCAGCAGCCCACAGGGACTCGTCGTGAACACTGAAGCTTTCTTT.

This clonotype came up many times. The chain joins TRBV20-1 to TRBJ1-3; TRBD1 aligns across 7 bases. Germline lookup yields CDR1 DFQATT and CDR2 SNEGSKA (reference sequence). CDR3 size: 14 residues. V was clipped by 6 bases and J by 0 bases; unmatched bases: 5. The CDR3 sequence: CSANRDSSGNTIYF. The DNA for the CDR3 is TGCAGTGCCAATCGGGACAGCTCTGGAAACACCATATATTTT.

This clonotype was recorded many times. CDR3 sequence (DNA): TGTGCCAGCAGTTTCGCCCCGACAGGGAGGGGAACTGAAGCTTTCTTT. It specifies CASSFAPTGRGTEAFF. V and J are TRBV6-2 or TRBV6-3 and TRBJ1-1, with 7 positions matching TRBD1. This CDR3 comprises 16 residues. CDR1 is MNHEY and CDR2 is SVGEGT in the germline V gene. V dropped 4 bases and J dropped 5; count of bases not matched to a gene: 13.

This clonotype was picked up many times. The V gene is TRBV28, the J gene TRBJ2-2, with D hard to call. Germline values: CDR1 MDHEN, CDR2 SYDVKM. The CDR3 length is 13 residues. V lost 2 bases and J 4 bases, leaving 5 bases between the germline ends. The CDR3 protein is CASSLGRTGELFF. CDR3 coding DNA: TGTGCCAGCAGTTTAGGCCGCACCGGGGAGCTGTTTTTT.

The V gene is TRBV6-2 or TRBV6-3, the J gene TRBJ2-7; D possibly corresponds to TRBD1 (6 bases). The ends were cut back, 2 bases at V and 3 bases at J, with 17 bases in the middle. The CDR3 contains 16 residues. Germline lookup yields CDR1 MNHEY and CDR2 SVGEGT. In nucleotides, the CDR3 is TGTGCCAGCAGTTACGGCCCCACGGACAGTAACTACGAGCAGTACTTC. Protein product: CASSYGPTDSNYEQYF.

This clonotype turned up a few times. This chain uses TRBV6-5 with TRBJ1-1; 8 positions agree with TRBD1. V was clipped by 5 bases and J by 7 bases; unmatched bases: 6. Germline V CDR1 and CDR2: MNHEY, SVGAGI. CDR3 length: 13 amino acids. The CDR3 DNA reads as TGTGCCAGCAGTCGTACGACAGGGGATGAAGCTTTCTTT. Translation: CASSRTTGDEAFF.

Only a few counts were recorded for this clonotype. The genes are TRBV28 and TRBJ1-3, with TRBD1 as a possible D gene (5 bases). The CDR3 runs 14 residues. CDR1 is MDHEN, CDR2 SYDVKM, per germline. The V end lost 6 bases, the J end lost 0 bases, and 9 bases lay between the germline ends. The CDR3 sequence: CASRGLFSGNTIYF. The CDR3 DNA reads as TGTGCCAGCAGGGGACTGTTCTCTGGAAACACCATATATTTT. The full variable domain, in which reference TRBV28 and TRBJ1-3 provide the parts outside the CDR3, is DVKVTQSSRYLVKRTGEKVFLECVQDMDHENMFWYRQDPGLGLRLIYFSYDVKMKEKGDIPEGYSVSREKKERFSLILESASTNQTSMYLCASRGLFSGNTIYFGEGSWLTVV.

The chain has TRBV4-2 and TRBJ2-7; D call uncertain. V shed 0 bases and J shed 2 bases, with 5 bases lying between them. Germline CDR1 is LGHNA and CDR2 is YNFKEQ. The CDR3 totals 13 residues. The CDR3 coding sequence is TGTGCCAGCAGCCAAGATCGAGCCTACGAGCAGTACTTC. This codes for CASSQDRAYEQYF.

The rearrangement links TRBV9 to TRBJ2-6, with D possibly TRBD2 on 5 matching bases. Trimming took off 0 bases at V and 0 bases at J, with 7 bases between the two ends. Germline V CDR1 and CDR2: SGDLS, YYNGEE. The CDR3 consists of 16 residues. The CDR3 DNA sequence: TGTGCCAGCAGCGTAGGGAGCGGCTCTGGGGCCAACGTCCTGACTTTC. The encoded protein is CASSVGSGSGANVLTF. The whole variable domain, remainder taken from reference TRBV9 and TRBJ2-6, is DSGVTQTPKHLITATGQRVTLRCSPRSGDLSVYWYQQSLDQGLQFLIQYYNGEERAKGNILERFSAQQFPDLHSELNLSSLELGDSALYFCASSVGSGSGANVLTFGAGSRLTVL.

In its sample, this clonotype was seen a few times. The genes are TRBV5-1 and TRBJ1-5, with unresolved D. Trimming pared 4 bases from V and 0 bases from J, leaving 11 bases between. The V gene's germline CDR1 is SGHRS and CDR2 YFSETQ. The CDR3 consists of 15 residues. The CDR3: CASSPDGNSNQPQHF. As DNA, the CDR3 is TGCGCCAGCAGCCCAGACGGGAATAGCAATCAGCCCCAGCATTTT.

This clonotype was picked up many times. The gene calls are TRBV5-1 and TRBJ2-7; 7 positions agree with TRBD1. CDR1 SGHRS and CDR2 YFSETQ come from the germline V gene. V gave up 4 bases and J gave up 1 base; unmatched junction bases: 5. The CDR3 covers 14 residues. CDR3 residues: CASSTGDRSYEQYF. CDR3 nucleotide sequence: TGCGCCAGCAGCACAGGGGACAGATCCTACGAGCAGTACTTC.

This chain joins TRBV19 and TRBJ1-6, with D possibly TRBD1 on 5 matching bases. The CDR3 is made up of 16 amino acids. Trimming left V 4 bases short and J 6 bases short, with 16 bases between. Looked up from germline, CDR1 is LNHDA and CDR2 is SQIVND (reference sequence). Written as DNA, the CDR3 is TGTGCCAGTAGTACCCCATCGACAGTCGTTAATTCACCCCTCCACTTT. Its translation: CASSTPSTVVNSPLHF.

This clonotype was counted between two and nine times. The V and J genes are TRBV5-1 and TRBJ2-2; D is perhaps TRBD1 (5 bases). Looked up from germline, CDR1 is SGHRS and CDR2 is YFSETQ. The CDR3 covers 16 residues. The V end lost 2 bases, the J end lost 0 bases, and 11 bases lay between the germline ends. The CDR3: CASSLQVTPNTGELFF. The CDR3 bases are TGCGCCAGCAGCTTACAGGTCACCCCGAACACCGGGGAGCTGTTTTTT. Full variable domain (rest looked up from reference TRBV5-1 and TRBJ2-2): KAGVTQTPRYLIKTRGQQVTLSCSPISGHRSVSWYQQTPGQGLQFLFEYFSETQRNKGNFPGRFSGRQFSNSRSEMNVSTLELGDSALYLCASSLQVTPNTGELFFGEGSRLTVL.

This clonotype was seen many times. V is TRBV12-3 or TRBV12-4 and J is TRBJ2-1; TRBD2 agrees at 8 bases. Trimming removed 2 bases from V and 9 bases from J; junction bases left unmatched: 12. This CDR3 is 16 amino acids long. The CDR3 here is CASSLRGGPRGSEQFF. The CDR3 region has the DNA TGTGCCAGCAGTTTACGGGGGGGACCGAGGGGTAGTGAGCAGTTCTTC.

This clonotype has just a few counts. The chain carries TRBV20-1 and TRBJ2-7; D not resolved. This CDR3 is built from 13 residues. CDR1 and CDR2 from the germline V gene are DFQATT and SNEGSKA (reference sequence). Trimming left V 0 bases short and J 0 bases short, with 6 bases between. DNA for the CDR3: TGCAGTGCTAGAGACGGAACCTCCTACGAGCAGTACTTC. Translated: CSARDGTSYEQYF.

The chain carries TRBV5-1 and TRBJ2-4, with D perhaps given as TRBD1 or TRBD2 (5 bases each). Trimming left V 4 bases short and J 1 base short, with 18 bases between. Per germline, CDR1 SGHRS and CDR2 YFSETQ. This CDR3 has 17 residues. The CDR3 loop reads CASSPVGQGAAKNIQYF. In nucleotides, the CDR3 is TGCGCCAGCAGCCCGGTTGGCCAGGGAGCGGCCAAAAACATTCAGTACTTC.

This chain joins TRBV4-1 and TRBJ2-5; tentatively, D is TRBD1 or TRBD2 (5 bases each). The length of the CDR3 is 17 residues. Germline values: CDR1 MGHRA, CDR2 YSYEKL. V was shortened by 4 bases and J by 4 bases, with 22 bases between the two germline ends. This CDR3 is CASSLPPGSIGGETQYF. CDR3 in DNA: TGCGCCAGCAGCCTCCCCCCGGGGTCAATTGGGGGAGAGACCCAGTACTTC.

The chain joins TRBV18 to TRBJ2-1, with D tentatively TRBD1 or TRBD2 (5 bases each). Germline V gene lookup returns CDR1 KGHSH and CDR2 LQKENI. This CDR3 is built from 15 residues. V lost 0 bases, J lost 8 bases, and 14 bases lay in between. This CDR3 is CASSPPSAGRDEQFF. The CDR3 nucleotides are TGTGCCAGCTCACCACCGTCGGCAGGGCGGGATGAGCAGTTCTTC.

The rearrangement joins TRBV4-2 to TRBJ1-5, with a tentative D call TRBD1 (5 bases). Trimming took off 0 bases at V and 7 bases at J, with 13 bases between the two ends. The germline gives CDR1 LGHNA, CDR2 YNFKEQ. CDR3 length: 15 amino acids. The CDR3 DNA reads as TGTGCCAGCAGCCAAGATCGGGGGGAGCACCAGCCCCAGCATTTT. This encodes CASSQDRGEHQPQHF.

The table lists this clonotype with a few counts. The CDR3 sequence: CASSGVLRGTEAFF. DNA of the CDR3: TGTGCCAGCAGTGGGGTACTAAGAGGAACTGAAGCTTTCTTT. J is TRBJ1-1 and V is TRBV28; D is unresolved. Deletions cut 5 bases from V and 5 bases from J, with 15 bases between. The length of the CDR3 is 14 residues. Germline CDR1 and CDR2: MDHEN and SYDVKM.

This clonotype was counted a few times. The rearrangement joins TRBV12-3 or TRBV12-4 to TRBJ1-5; 7 bases are a match to TRBD1. The CDR3 extends over 14 amino acids. The V and J ends lost 6 bases and 3 bases, in that order; junction bases with no gene match: 5. The CDR3, as DNA: TGTGCCAGCAGGGTCGGGACAGACAATCAGCCCCAGCATTTT. This gives the protein CASRVGTDNQPQHF.